The subject of this entry is one T cell receptor (beta chain). Together with a sample-barcoded 5' primer, a J-beta primer mix was included in a second PCR lasting roughly 7 to 11 cycles. TCRdb passed the 5' RACE reads through MiXCR, listing each CDR3 protein once. The table has over a million distinct CDR3 sequences, approximately 42% seen once; the top ten hold 4%. This record belongs to a study of blood T cells in healthy people across ages. Sequenced: blood. The TCR comes from a woman aged 18-29 years in good health.

CDR3 residues: CASSKQLTGAYQPQHF. For the CDR3, the DNA is TGTGCCAGCAGCAAACAACTTACAGGGGCCTATCAGCCCCAGCATTTT. The J gene is TRBJ1-5, the V gene TRBV21-1; whether TRBD1, the table's D call, matches the DNA was not checked. TRBV21-1 is a pseudogene. This CDR3 has 16 residues.